Following are 2 T cell receptor beta chains from one sample sequenced in a study of T-cell reconstitution after alpha-beta-depleted transplantation in children. Unique molecular identifiers were incorporated into the prepared TCRbeta library. TCRdb independently ran MiXCR on the PCR reads; one entry per CDR3 protein. The sample lists about 440,000 distinct CDR3 sequences; around 46% were seen once. The sample here was PBMCs, taken before TCRalphabeta/CD19-depleted stem cell transplant. The receptors originated from a girl aged 2 to 9 with aplastic anemia, due to receive a stem cell transplant.

V usage is TRBV12-3 or TRBV12-4 and J usage is TRBJ2-4; TRBD1 matches 11 bases. Trimming cost V 1 base and J 7 bases; bases outside gene matches: 3. CDR3 size: 15 residues. CDR3 in DNA: TGTGCCAGCAGTTTAGGCGGGACAGGGGGGAACATTCAGTACTTC. Translation gives CASSLGGTGGNIQYF.

This clonotype has a single count. The CDR3 DNA reads TGTGCCATCGGATCGCAGCTCCAAGAGACCCAGTACTTC. It specifies CAIGSQLQETQYF. This rearrangement joins TRBV10-3 to TRBJ2-5; no definite D call. V dropped 8 bases and J dropped 1 base, with 11 bases sitting between them. This CDR3 region has 13 residues. Germline CDR1 is ENHRY and CDR2 is SYGVKD.